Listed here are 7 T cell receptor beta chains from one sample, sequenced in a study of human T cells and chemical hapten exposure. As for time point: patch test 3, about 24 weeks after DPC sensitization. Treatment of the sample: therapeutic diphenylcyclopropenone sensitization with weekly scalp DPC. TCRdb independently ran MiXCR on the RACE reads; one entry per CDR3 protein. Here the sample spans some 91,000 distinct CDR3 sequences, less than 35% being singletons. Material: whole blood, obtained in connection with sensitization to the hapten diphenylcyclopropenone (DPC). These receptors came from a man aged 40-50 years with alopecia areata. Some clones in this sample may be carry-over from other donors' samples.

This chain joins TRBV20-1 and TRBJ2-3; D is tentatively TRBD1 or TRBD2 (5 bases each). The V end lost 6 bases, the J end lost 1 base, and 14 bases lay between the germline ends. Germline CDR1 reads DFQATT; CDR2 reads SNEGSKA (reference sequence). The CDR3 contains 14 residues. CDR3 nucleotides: TGCAGTGCGGGGCCGAGGGGTCGCACAGATACGCAGTATTTT. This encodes CSAGPRGRTDTQYF.

CDR3 nucleotides: TGCAGTGCTTTCCGGGGACAGGGATCAGATACGCAGTATTTT. Its translation is CSAFRGQGSDTQYF. This chain uses TRBV20-1 with TRBJ2-3; 9 bases fit TRBD1. In germline, CDR1 is DFQATT, CDR2 SNEGSKA (reference sequence). This CDR3 is 14 amino acids long. V lost 5 bases to trimming and J lost 4 bases; unmatched junction nucleotides: 7.

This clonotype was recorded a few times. The CDR3 sequence: CSARDKAGTSYEQYF. The CDR3 DNA follows: TGCAGTGCTAGAGATAAGGCGGGTACCTCCTACGAGCAGTACTTC. The J gene is TRBJ2-7, the V gene TRBV20-1, with D tentatively TRBD2 (5 bases). The CDR3 sequence is 15 residues long. V shed 0 bases and J shed 0 bases, with 12 bases lying between them. The germline gives CDR1 DFQATT, CDR2 SNEGSKA (reference sequence).

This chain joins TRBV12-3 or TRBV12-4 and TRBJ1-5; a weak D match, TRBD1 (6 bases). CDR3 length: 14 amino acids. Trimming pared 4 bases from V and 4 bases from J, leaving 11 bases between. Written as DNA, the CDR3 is TGTGCCAGCAGTTCGGACAGTATTAATCAGCCCCAGCATTTT. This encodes CASSSDSINQPQHF.

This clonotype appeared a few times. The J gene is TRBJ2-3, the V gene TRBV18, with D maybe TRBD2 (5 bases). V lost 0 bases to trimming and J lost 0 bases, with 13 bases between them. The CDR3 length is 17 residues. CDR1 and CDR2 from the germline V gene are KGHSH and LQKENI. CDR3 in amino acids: CASSPPEAGSSTDTQYF. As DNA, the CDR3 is TGTGCCAGCTCACCACCGGAGGCGGGTTCTAGCACAGATACGCAGTATTTT. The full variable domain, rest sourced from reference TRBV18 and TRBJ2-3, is NAGVMQNPRHLVRRRGQEARLRCSPMKGHSHVYWYRQLPEEGLKFMVYLQKENIIDESGMPKERFSAEFPKEGPSILRIQQVVRGDSAAYFCASSPPEAGSSTDTQYFGPGTRLTVL.

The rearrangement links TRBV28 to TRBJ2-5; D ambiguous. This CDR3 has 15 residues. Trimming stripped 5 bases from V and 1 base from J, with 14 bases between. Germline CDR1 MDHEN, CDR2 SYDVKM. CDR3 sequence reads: CASSAMLGFQETQYF. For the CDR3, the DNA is TGTGCCAGCAGTGCCATGCTGGGGTTCCAAGAGACCCAGTACTTC.

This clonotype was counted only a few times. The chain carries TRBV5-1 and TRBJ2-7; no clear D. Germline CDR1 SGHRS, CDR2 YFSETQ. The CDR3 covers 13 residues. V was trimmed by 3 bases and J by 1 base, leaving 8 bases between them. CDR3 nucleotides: TGCGCCAGCAGCTCGGACCCATCCTACGAGCAGTACTTC. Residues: CASSSDPSYEQYF.